What follows are 4 T cell receptor beta chains derived from one specimen sequenced in a study of response to subunit inactivated influenza vaccine. TCRdb passed the RT-PCR reads through MiXCR, listing each CDR3 protein once. The data show roughly 650,000 distinct CDR3 sequences, roughly 15% seen once. The sequencing used PBMCs from blood, collected less than 15 days before vaccination. The receptors were sampled from a man aged 50 or older who received an inactivated influenza vaccine.

The chain uses TRBV11-1 and TRBJ2-3; 13 bases fit TRBD2. The CDR3 runs 16 residues. V lost 5 bases, J lost 3 bases, and 5 bases stayed unmatched. CDR1 and CDR2 from the germline V gene are SGHAT and FQDESV (reference sequence). As DNA, the CDR3 is TGTGCCAGCAGCCGGACTAGCGGGAGCTTGACAGATACGCAGTATTTT. It specifies CASSRTSGSLTDTQYF.

This clonotype was picked up a small number of times. The rearrangement links TRBV7-2 to TRBJ2-1; no definite D call. The germline V and J ends were trimmed by 2 bases and 7 bases, with 15 bases remaining between them. This CDR3 comprises 15 residues. Germline V gene data show CDR1 as SGHTA and CDR2 as FQGNSA. The CDR3: CASSLNLPGWNEQFF. CDR3 DNA sequence: TGTGCCAGCAGCTTAAATCTTCCCGGCTGGAATGAGCAGTTCTTC.

This clonotype was counted a few times. The chain uses TRBV12-3 or TRBV12-4 and TRBJ1-5; weak D call: TRBD1 (6 bases). This CDR3 contains 17 residues. The V end lost 6 bases, the J end lost 0 bases, and 18 bases lay between the germline ends. The CDR3 bases are TGTGCCAGCAGCCAAAGGTCGGGGGCGGATAGCAATCAGCCCCAGCATTTT. Amino acid sequence: CASSQRSGADSNQPQHF.

V gene TRBV6-2 or TRBV6-3 combines with J gene TRBJ2-7; D possibly corresponds to TRBD2 (6 bases). The V and J ends lost 5 bases and 0 bases respectively, with 20 bases between them. Looked up from germline, CDR1 is MNHEY and CDR2 is SVGEGT. The CDR3 loop spans 17 amino acids. In DNA form, the CDR3 reads TGTGCCAGCAGTCCCGAAGGATGGGGGACTTACTCCTACGAGCAGTACTTC. This encodes CASSPEGWGTYSYEQYF.